The next 7 T cell receptor beta chains were all read from a single sample in a study of post-analysis software for immune sequencing data. Regarding the study as a whole: There were about five TRBV segments more frequent in patients than controls, and TRBV5-6, TRBV5-1 and TRBV20-1 were among them.

Each TCR beta cDNA library carried unique molecular identifiers. MiXCR was run by TCRdb on the PCR reads, yielding one entry per CDR3 protein. The sample carries 400,000 to 500,000 distinct CDR3 sequences, less than 40% recorded once. Their specific antigens are unknown. The specimen sequenced was blood. The receptors were gathered from a girl aged 2 to 9 with multiple sclerosis.

A single count supports this clonotype. The rearrangement joins TRBV19 to TRBJ1-2; 9 bases map to TRBD1. V was pared by 6 bases and J by 7 bases, with 9 bases of the junction left unmatched. CDR3 length equals 14 residues. Per germline, CDR1 LNHDA and CDR2 SQIVND (reference sequence). DNA of the CDR3: TGTGCCAGTAGGAGGACCGGGACAGGGAGTGGCTACACCTTC. It yields the protein CASRRTGTGSGYTF. The whole variable domain, filled in from reference TRBV19 and TRBJ1-2, reads DGGITQSPKYLFRKEGQNVTLSCEQNLNHDAMYWYRQDPGQGLRLIYYSQIVNDFQKGDIAEGYSVSREKKESFPLTVTSAQKNPTAFYLCASRRTGTGSGYTFGSGTRLTVV.

In its sample, this clonotype was seen a few times. The rearrangement links TRBV21-1 to TRBJ1-5; TRBD1 is taken as the D call from the table, unchecked against the DNA. TRBV21-1 is marked as a pseudogene. The CDR3 sequence is 15 residues long. The CDR3 DNA reads as TGTGCCAGCCCCTGGAGACAGGGTGTCAATCAGCCCCAGCATTTT. Encoded protein: CASPWRQGVNQPQHF.

This clonotype was picked up a small number of times. V is TRBV29-1 and J is TRBJ2-5, with TRBD1 identical over 7 bases. The V and J ends lost 5 bases and 1 base, in that order; junction bases with no gene match: 4. Looked up from germline, CDR1 is SQVTM and CDR2 is ANQGSEA. This CDR3 spans 13 amino acids. CDR3 protein: CSVMTGIQETQYF. The CDR3 nucleotides are TGCAGCGTTATGACAGGGATCCAAGAGACCCAGTACTTC. The full variable domain, its missing parts supplied by reference TRBV29-1 and TRBJ2-5, is SAVISQKPSRDICQRGTSLTIQCQVDSQVTMMFWYRQQPGQSLTLIATANQGSEATYESGFVIDKFPISRPNLTFSTLTVSNMSPEDSSIYLCSVMTGIQETQYFGPGTRLLVL.

The chain carries TRBV6-1 and TRBJ1-5; TRBD1 aligns across 7 bases. The CDR3 spans 15 residues. Trimming cost V 5 bases and J 2 bases; bases outside gene matches: 6. Germline CDR1 and CDR2: MNHNS and SASEGT. This chain's CDR3 is CASSWGTVGNQPQHF. The DNA for the CDR3 is TGTGCCAGCAGTTGGGGGACAGTCGGCAATCAGCCCCAGCATTTT.

Ten or more counts support this clonotype. This chain links TRBV12-3 or TRBV12-4 with TRBJ1-2; 11 bases fit TRBD1. V was clipped by 5 bases and J by 8 bases; unmatched bases: 10. The CDR3 extends over 15 amino acids. The CDR3 nucleotides read TGTGCCAGCAGTACTCCCGGACAGGGGGCGTTAGGCTACACCTTC. This gives the protein CASSTPGQGALGYTF.

This clonotype was seen only a few times. The chain recombines TRBV28 with TRBJ2-7, with 9 bases fitting TRBD1. With 7 bases clipped from V and 1 base from J, the junction kept 5 bases outside the gene matches. The CDR3 covers 14 residues. The V gene's germline CDR1 is MDHEN and CDR2 SYDVKM. The CDR3: CASIPGTGSYEQYF. The CDR3 bases are TGTGCCAGCATCCCCGGGACAGGGTCCTACGAGCAGTACTTC.

The gene calls are TRBV28 and TRBJ2-6; no definite D call. Trimming cost V 5 bases and J 0 bases, with 20 bases left between them. The CDR3 extends over 19 amino acids. Germline CDR1 MDHEN, CDR2 SYDVKM. CDR3 in DNA: TGTGCCAGCAGTCCCACGGGTATGAGTCCTTCCTCTGGGGCCAACGTCCTGACTTTC. This encodes CASSPTGMSPSSGANVLTF. The entire variable domain, with the rest obtained from reference TRBV28 and TRBJ2-6, is as follows: DVKVTQSSRYLVKRTGEKVFLECVQDMDHENMFWYRQDPGLGLRLIYFSYDVKMKEKGDIPEGYSVSREKKERFSLILESASTNQTSMYLCASSPTGMSPSSGANVLTFGAGSRLTVL.